The 3 T cell receptor beta chains below were found in one sample sequenced in a study of shared clonotypes between healthy human individuals. This table comes from immunoSEQ multiplex PCR, and its TCRdb copy is limited to in-frame clones, with some not included. The sample consists of roughly 1,500,000 clones, 98% of them appearing once. The sequencing sample was made of naive CD4+ T cells sorted from blood. Noted subset: CD45RA+ positively selected. Receptors were obtained from a man between 25 and 39 years old in good health.

V and J are TRBV7-9 and TRBJ2-5; a possible D gene is TRBD2 (6 bases). V was trimmed by 2 bases and J by 1 base, leaving 11 bases between them. CDR1 and CDR2 from the germline V gene are SEHNR and FQNEAQ (reference sequence). There are 15 residues in the CDR3. The CDR3 here is CASSLPGLRQETQYF. The CDR3 DNA reads as TGTGCCAGCAGCTTACCGGGACTCCGCCAAGAGACCCAGTACTTC.

The genes are TRBV2 and TRBJ1-5; D remains ambiguous. The CDR3 consists of 15 residues. Germline V lookup: CDR1 SNHLY, CDR2 FYNNEI. Trimming stripped 5 bases from V and 1 base from J, with 12 bases between. CDR3 DNA: TGTGCCAGCAGTAGACACCCCCGGAGCAATCAGCCCCAGCATTTT. Translated, it gives CASSRHPRSNQPQHF.

The CDR3 loop reads CASSPTPGQGNNEQFF. The CDR3 DNA reads TGTGCCAGCAGCCCGACACCGGGACAGGGGAACAATGAGCAGTTCTTC. The genes are TRBV7-2 and TRBJ2-1; 10 positions match TRBD1. J gave up 5 bases and V 5 bases, and 9 bases lay outside the gene matches. The CDR3 is made up of 16 amino acids. CDR1 SGHTA and CDR2 FQGNSA come from the germline V gene.